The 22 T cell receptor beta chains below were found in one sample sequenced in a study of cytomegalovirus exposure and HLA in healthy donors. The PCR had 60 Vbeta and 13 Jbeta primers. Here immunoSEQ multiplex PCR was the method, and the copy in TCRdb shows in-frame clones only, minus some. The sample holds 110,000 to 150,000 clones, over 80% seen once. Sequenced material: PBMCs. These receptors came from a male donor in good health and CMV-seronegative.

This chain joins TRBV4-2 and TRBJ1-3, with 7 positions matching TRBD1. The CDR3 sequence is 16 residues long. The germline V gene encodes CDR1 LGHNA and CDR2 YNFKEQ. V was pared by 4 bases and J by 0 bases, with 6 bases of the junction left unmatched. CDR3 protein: CASSPAGQSSGNTIYF. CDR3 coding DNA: TGTGCCAGCAGCCCGGCGGGACAGAGCTCTGGAAACACCATATATTTT.

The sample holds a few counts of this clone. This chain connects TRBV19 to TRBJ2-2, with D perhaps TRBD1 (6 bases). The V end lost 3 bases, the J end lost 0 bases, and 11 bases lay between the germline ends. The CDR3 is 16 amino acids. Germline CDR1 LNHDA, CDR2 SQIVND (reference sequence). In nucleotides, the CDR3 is TGTGCCAGTAGTATGCCGGGACACGCGAACACCGGGGAGCTGTTTTTT. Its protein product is CASSMPGHANTGELFF.

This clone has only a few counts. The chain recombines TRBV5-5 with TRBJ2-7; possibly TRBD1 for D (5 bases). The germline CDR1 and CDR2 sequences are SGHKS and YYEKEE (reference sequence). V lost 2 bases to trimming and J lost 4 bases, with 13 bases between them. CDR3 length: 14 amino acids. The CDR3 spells CASSLAGSDYEQYF. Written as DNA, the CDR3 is TGTGCCAGCAGCTTAGCAGGGTCAGATTACGAGCAGTACTTC.

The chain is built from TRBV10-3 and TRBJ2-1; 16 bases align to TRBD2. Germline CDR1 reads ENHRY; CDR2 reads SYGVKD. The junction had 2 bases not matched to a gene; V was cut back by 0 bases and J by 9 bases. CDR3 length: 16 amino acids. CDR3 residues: CAISESGTSGRAEQFF. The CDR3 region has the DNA TGTGCCATCAGTGAGTCAGGGACTAGCGGGAGGGCTGAGCAGTTCTTC.

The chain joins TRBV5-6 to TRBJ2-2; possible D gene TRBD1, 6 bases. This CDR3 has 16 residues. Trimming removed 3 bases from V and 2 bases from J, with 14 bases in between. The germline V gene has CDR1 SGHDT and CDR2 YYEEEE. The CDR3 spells CASSSETGRNTGELFF. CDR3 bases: TGTGCCAGCAGCTCCGAGACAGGCAGAAACACCGGGGAGCTGTTTTTT. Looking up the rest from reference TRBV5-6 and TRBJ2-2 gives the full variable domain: DAGVTQSPTHLIKTRGQQVTLRCSPKSGHDTVSWYQQALGQGPQFIFQYYEEEERQRGNFPDRFSGHQFPNYSSELNVNALLLGDSALYLCASSSETGRNTGELFFGEGSRLTVL.

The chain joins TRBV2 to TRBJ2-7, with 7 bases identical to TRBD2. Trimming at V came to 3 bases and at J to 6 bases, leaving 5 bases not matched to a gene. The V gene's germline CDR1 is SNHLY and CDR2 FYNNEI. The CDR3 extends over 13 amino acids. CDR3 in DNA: TGTGCCAGCAGTGAGCGGGAGATAGGCGAGCAGTACTTC. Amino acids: CASSEREIGEQYF.

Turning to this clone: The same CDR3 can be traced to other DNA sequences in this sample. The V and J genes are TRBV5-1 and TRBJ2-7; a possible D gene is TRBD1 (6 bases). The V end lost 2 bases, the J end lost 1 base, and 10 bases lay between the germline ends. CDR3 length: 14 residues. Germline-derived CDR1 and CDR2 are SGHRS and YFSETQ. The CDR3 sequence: CASSLGQGSYEQYF. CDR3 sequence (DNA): TGCGCCAGCAGCTTAGGGCAGGGGTCCTACGAGCAGTACTTC.

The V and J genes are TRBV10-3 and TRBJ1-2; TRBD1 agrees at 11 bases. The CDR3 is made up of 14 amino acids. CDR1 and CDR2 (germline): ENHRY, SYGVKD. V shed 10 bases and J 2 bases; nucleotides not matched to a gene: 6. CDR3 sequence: CATAGQGGNYGYTF. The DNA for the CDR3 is TGTGCCACCGCGGGACAGGGGGGGAACTATGGCTACACCTTC.

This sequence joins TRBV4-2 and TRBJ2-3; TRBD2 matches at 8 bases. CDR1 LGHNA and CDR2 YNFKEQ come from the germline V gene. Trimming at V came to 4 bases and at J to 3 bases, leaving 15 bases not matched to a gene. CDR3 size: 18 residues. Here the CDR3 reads CASSPQRPPAGETDTQYF. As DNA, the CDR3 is TGTGCCAGCAGCCCGCAACGCCCTCCAGCGGGAGAAACAGATACGCAGTATTTT.

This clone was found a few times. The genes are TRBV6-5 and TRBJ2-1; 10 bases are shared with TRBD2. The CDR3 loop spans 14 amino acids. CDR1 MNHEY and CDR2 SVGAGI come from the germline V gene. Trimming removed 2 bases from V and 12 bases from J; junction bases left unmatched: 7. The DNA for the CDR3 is TGTGCCAGCAGTTACAGACTAGCGGGTCCGGGGCAGTTCTTC. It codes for CASSYRLAGPGQFF.

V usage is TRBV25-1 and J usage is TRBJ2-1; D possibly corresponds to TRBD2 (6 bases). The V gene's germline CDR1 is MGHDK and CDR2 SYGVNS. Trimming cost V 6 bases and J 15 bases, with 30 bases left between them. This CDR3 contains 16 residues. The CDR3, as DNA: TGTGCCAGCAGCCCCCCCCGGGGAGGAGCGAGAGGTCGTCGGTTCTTC. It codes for CASSPPRGGARGRRFF.

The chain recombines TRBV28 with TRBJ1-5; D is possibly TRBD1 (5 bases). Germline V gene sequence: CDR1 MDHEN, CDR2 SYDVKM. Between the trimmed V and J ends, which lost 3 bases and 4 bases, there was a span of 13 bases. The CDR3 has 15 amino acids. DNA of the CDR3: TGTGCCAGCAGTTTCGGGGGGGTCCGAAATCAGCCCCAGCATTTT. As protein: CASSFGGVRNQPQHF.

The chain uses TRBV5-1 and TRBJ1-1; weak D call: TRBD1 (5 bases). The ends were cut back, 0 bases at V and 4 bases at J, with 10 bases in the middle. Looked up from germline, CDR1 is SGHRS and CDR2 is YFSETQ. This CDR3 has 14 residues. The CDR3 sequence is CASSLGQGLTEAFF. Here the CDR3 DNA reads TGCGCCAGCAGCTTGGGCCAGGGTCTCACTGAAGCTTTCTTT.

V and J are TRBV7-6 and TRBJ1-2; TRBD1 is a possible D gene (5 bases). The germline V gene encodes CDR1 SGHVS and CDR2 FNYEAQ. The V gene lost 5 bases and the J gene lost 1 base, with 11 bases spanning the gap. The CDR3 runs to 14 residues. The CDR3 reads CASSPRGSNYGYTF. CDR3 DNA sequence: TGTGCCAGCAGCCCCCGGGGGAGTAACTATGGCTACACCTTC.

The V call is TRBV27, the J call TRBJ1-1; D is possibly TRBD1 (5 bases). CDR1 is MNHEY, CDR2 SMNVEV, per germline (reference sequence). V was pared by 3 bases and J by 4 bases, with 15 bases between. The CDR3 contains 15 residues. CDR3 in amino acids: CASSFISPGGTEAFF. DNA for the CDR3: TGTGCCAGCAGTTTTATATCGCCCGGGGGCACTGAAGCTTTCTTT.

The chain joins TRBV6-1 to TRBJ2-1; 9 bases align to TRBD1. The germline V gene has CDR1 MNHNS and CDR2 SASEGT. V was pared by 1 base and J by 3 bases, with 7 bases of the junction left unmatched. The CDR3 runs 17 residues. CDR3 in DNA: TGTGCCAGCAGTGAAGAGGGGGGACAGGGCTTCTACAATGAGCAGTTCTTC. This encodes CASSEEGGQGFYNEQFF.

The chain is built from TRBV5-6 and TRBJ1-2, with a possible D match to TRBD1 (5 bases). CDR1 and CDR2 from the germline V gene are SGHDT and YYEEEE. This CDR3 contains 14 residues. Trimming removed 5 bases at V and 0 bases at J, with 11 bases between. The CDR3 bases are TGTGCCAGCAGGATGAAACAGGCTAACTATGGCTACACCTTC. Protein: CASRMKQANYGYTF.

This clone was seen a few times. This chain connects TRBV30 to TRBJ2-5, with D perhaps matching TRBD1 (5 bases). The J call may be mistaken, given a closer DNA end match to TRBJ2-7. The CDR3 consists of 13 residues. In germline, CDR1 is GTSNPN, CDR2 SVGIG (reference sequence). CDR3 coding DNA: TGTGCCTGGAGTGTACAGGAATACTACGAGCAGTACTTC. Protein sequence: CAWSVQEYYEQYF.

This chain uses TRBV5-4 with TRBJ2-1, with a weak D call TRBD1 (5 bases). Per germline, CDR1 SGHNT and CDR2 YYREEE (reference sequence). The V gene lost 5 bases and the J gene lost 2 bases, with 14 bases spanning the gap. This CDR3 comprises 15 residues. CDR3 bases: TGTGCCAGCAGGGTCCGACAGAGTACCTACAATGAGCAGTTCTTC. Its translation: CASRVRQSTYNEQFF.

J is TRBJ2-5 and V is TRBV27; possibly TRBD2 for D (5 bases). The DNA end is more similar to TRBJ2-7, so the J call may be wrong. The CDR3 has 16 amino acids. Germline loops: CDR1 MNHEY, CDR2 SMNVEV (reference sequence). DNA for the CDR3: TGTGCCAGCAGTTTAGTCGCTAGCAGAAGCTCCTACGAGCAGTACTTC. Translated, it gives CASSLVASRSSYEQYF.

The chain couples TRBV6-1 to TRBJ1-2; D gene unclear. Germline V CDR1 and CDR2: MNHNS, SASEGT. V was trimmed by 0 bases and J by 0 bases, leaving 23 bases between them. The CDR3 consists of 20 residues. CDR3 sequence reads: CASSEALVGATSGANYGYTF. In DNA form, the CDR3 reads TGTGCCAGCAGTGAAGCATTAGTAGGAGCGACCTCCGGAGCTAACTATGGCTACACCTTC.

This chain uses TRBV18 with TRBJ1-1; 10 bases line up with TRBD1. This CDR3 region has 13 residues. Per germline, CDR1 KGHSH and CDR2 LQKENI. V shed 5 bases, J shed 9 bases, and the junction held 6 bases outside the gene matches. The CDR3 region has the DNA TGTGCCAGCTCAGGGACAGGGGAAGGTAAAGCTTTCTTT. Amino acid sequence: CASSGTGEGKAFF.